Below, one TCR beta chain is given with its context. Only in-frame clones appear in the TCRdb table, and some are missing; sequencing was by immunoSEQ multiplex PCR. The sample yields under 200,000 clones, approximately 87% seen once. The CDR3 is made up of 13 amino acids. The germline gives CDR1 MNHEY, CDR2 SVGAGI. With V trimmed by 7 bases and J by 4 bases, 3 bases remained unmatched. These data originate in a study of blood T cell repertoires in COVID-19. The V and J genes are TRBV6-5 and TRBJ2-2; 7 bases map to TRBD1. The TCR was taken from a woman aged 55 to 70 with COVID-19, enrolled during active disease. The sample consisted of peripheral blood. CDR3 protein: CASTTGITGELFF. The CDR3 DNA is TGTGCCAGCACGACAGGGATCACCGGGGAGCTGTTTTTT.